The 17 T cell receptor beta chains below all came from one sample that was sequenced in a study of T cell responses to AZD1222 COVID-19 vaccine (dated by TCRdb to the early 2020s). The method was the immunoSEQ multiplex PCR assay. The table was pulled from immuneACCESS by TCRdb, which kept in-frame rearrangements only. Such tables lose some clones; where checked, under half of the loss comes from unresolved V genes, and the rest has no known cause. For this sample the table gives over 100,000 clones, of which less than 90% were detected only once. Over 15% of the sample lies in the top ten. The time point label, as the study defines it: baseline before first vaccination. Sequences were derived from peripheral blood, sampled on day 0 of AZD1222 vaccination. These TCRs come from an adult in good health.

The chain employs TRBV7-8 and TRBJ1-5; a weak D match, TRBD1 (5 bases). Germline V gene sequence: CDR1 SGHVS, CDR2 FQNEAQ. The V end lost 5 bases, the J end lost 0 bases, and 14 bases lay between the germline ends. The CDR3 covers 16 residues. DNA of the CDR3: TGTGCCAGCAGCACCCCCGGAGGGGATAGCAATCAGCCCCAGCATTTT. Translation gives CASSTPGGDSNQPQHF.

The CDR3 reads CAISGGSRQPQHF. The CDR3 nucleotides are TGTGCCATCAGTGGCGGGTCTCGCCAGCCCCAGCATTTT. The chain joins TRBV10-3 to TRBJ1-5; D unclear. The CDR3 is 13 amino acids. The V and J ends lost 4 bases and 7 bases respectively, with 11 bases between them. CDR1 is ENHRY, CDR2 SYGVKD, per germline.

This clone was seen only once. The V gene is TRBV27, the J gene TRBJ1-5; D gene unclear. The CDR3 length is 16 residues. Between the trimmed V and J ends, which lost 5 bases and 4 bases, there was a span of 18 bases. Germline CDR1 is MNHEY and CDR2 is SMNVEV (reference sequence). CDR3: CASSPRGVWINQPQHF. DNA for the CDR3: TGTGCCAGCAGTCCTCGGGGAGTTTGGATAAATCAGCCCCAGCATTTT.

This clone was detected once. J is TRBJ1-2 and V is TRBV24-1; D may be TRBD1 (6 bases). The CDR3 extends over 14 amino acids. Germline-derived CDR1 and CDR2 are KGHDR and SFDVKD. V dropped 4 bases and J dropped 4 bases, with 12 bases sitting between them. CDR3 residues: CATSETGAGYGYTF. The CDR3 DNA sequence: TGTGCCACCAGTGAGACGGGGGCCGGCTATGGCTACACCTTC.

CDR3 in DNA: TGTGCCAGCAGGTCCGGCAAAAACACCGGGGAGCTGTTTTTT. Protein sequence: CASRSGKNTGELFF. V usage is TRBV3-1 (or the pseudogene TRBV3-2) and J usage is TRBJ2-2, with D unresolved. V was pared by 6 bases and J by 2 bases, with 10 bases between. The length of the CDR3 is 14 residues. Germline values: CDR1 LGHDT, CDR2 YNNKEL (reference sequence).

This clone is medium-sized within its sample. Other DNA sequences in the same sample also yield this CDR3. CDR3 in amino acids: CASSIGNTEAFF. The CDR3 DNA reads TGTGCCAGTAGTATTGGGAACACTGAAGCTTTCTTT. The rearrangement uses TRBV19 and TRBJ1-1; no clear D gene. Per germline, CDR1 LNHDA and CDR2 SQIVND (reference sequence). The CDR3 extends over 12 amino acids. V was trimmed by 3 bases and J by 1 base, leaving 3 bases between them.

This chain joins TRBV6-6 and TRBJ1-5; TRBD1 might be the D (5 bases). The CDR3 covers 15 residues. CDR1 and CDR2 from the germline V gene are MNHNY and SVGAGI (reference sequence). Deletions cut 7 bases from V and 0 bases from J, with 13 bases between. The CDR3 reads CASIKEGHSNQPQHF. CDR3 nucleotide sequence: TGTGCCAGCATCAAGGAGGGGCATAGCAATCAGCCCCAGCATTTT.

This rearrangement joins TRBV2 to TRBJ1-1; D might be TRBD1 (6 bases). CDR1 and CDR2 from the germline V gene are SNHLY and FYNNEI. There are 12 residues in the CDR3. Trimming pared 6 bases from V and 8 bases from J, leaving 13 bases between. CDR3 loop: CASSERGGEAFF. The CDR3 nucleotides read TGTGCCAGCAGCGAGCGAGGGGGGGAAGCTTTCTTT.

The J gene is TRBJ1-2, the V gene TRBV9; the D gene is possibly TRBD1 (6 bases). V was trimmed by 2 bases and J by 6 bases, leaving 17 bases between them. This CDR3 has 15 amino acids. The germline V gene encodes CDR1 SGDLS and CDR2 YYNGEE. For the CDR3, the DNA is TGTGCCAGCAGCGTTGGGGGCGGGGCTCTAGATGGCTACACCTTC. It yields the protein CASSVGGGALDGYTF. Together with reference TRBV9 and TRBJ1-2, the CDR3 gives the full variable domain: DSGVTQTPKHLITATGQRVTLRCSPRSGDLSVYWYQQSLDQGLQFLIQYYNGEERAKGNILERFSAQQFPDLHSELNLSSLELGDSALYFCASSVGGGALDGYTFGSGTRLTVV.

The genes are TRBV7-8 and TRBJ2-7; 9 bases line up with TRBD1. The CDR3 consists of 14 residues. Per the germline V gene, CDR1 is SGHVS and CDR2 is FQNEAQ. Trimming took 1 base from V and 6 from J; bases not matched to a gene: 4. The CDR3 spells CASSLGDRVSEQYF. CDR3 bases: TGTGCCAGCAGCTTAGGGGACAGGGTTTCCGAGCAGTACTTC.

There are a few counts of this clone. The chain combines TRBV5-1 with TRBJ2-5; no clear D gene. Trimming took off 0 bases at V and 5 bases at J, with 8 bases between the two ends. Looked up from germline, CDR1 is SGHRS and CDR2 is YFSETQ. This CDR3 has 13 residues. The CDR3 bases are TGCGCCAGCAGCTTGGTAGGCGGCGAGACCCAGTACTTC. It translates to CASSLVGGETQYF. The variable domain in full, completed from reference TRBV5-1 and TRBJ2-5, reads KAGVTQTPRYLIKTRGQQVTLSCSPISGHRSVSWYQQTPGQGLQFLFEYFSETQRNKGNFPGRFSGRQFSNSRSEMNVSTLELGDSALYLCASSLVGGETQYFGPGTRLLVL.

This rearrangement joins TRBV4-3 to TRBJ2-5, with D perhaps TRBD2 (5 bases). V gave up 4 bases and J gave up 3 bases, with 18 bases separating them. CDR3 size: 16 residues. The germline gives CDR1 LGHNA, CDR2 YSLEER. This CDR3 is CASSRALGSSEETQYF. The CDR3 DNA follows: TGCGCCAGCAGCCGGGCCTTAGGGAGCTCAGAAGAGACCCAGTACTTC.

This clone was recorded only once. The V call is TRBV7-2, the J call TRBJ2-3; 11 bases are a match to TRBD2. The J segment lost 1 base and the V segment lost 7 bases, leaving 4 bases of the junction unmatched. Germline values: CDR1 SGHTA, CDR2 FQGNSA. This CDR3 region has 15 residues. The CDR3 coding sequence is TGTGCCAGCAAACTAGCGGGAGTTGGCACAGATACGCAGTATTTT. This codes for CASKLAGVGTDTQYF.

V is TRBV13 and J is TRBJ1-6; unclear D gene. The CDR3 is made up of 14 amino acids. Germline loops: CDR1 PRHDT, CDR2 FYEKMQ (reference sequence). Trimming shortened V by 1 base and J by 9 bases, and 10 bases separated the two germline ends. The CDR3 coding sequence is TGTGCCAGCAGCTTAGCGGGATGGATTTCACCCCTCCACTTT. Its translation is CASSLAGWISPLHF.

Only one count was recorded for this clone. The chain couples TRBV7-2 to TRBJ1-5, with D unresolved. Germline CDR1 and CDR2: SGHTA and FQGNSA. Trimming stripped 3 bases from V and 0 bases from J, with 9 bases between. The CDR3 has 15 amino acids. Here the CDR3 DNA reads TGTGCCAGCAGCTTTAGAGGGAATAGCAATCAGCCCCAGCATTTT. Translated, it gives CASSFRGNSNQPQHF.

Only one count was recorded for this clone. The chain links TRBV15 to TRBJ1-2; D may be TRBD1 (5 bases). V shed 0 bases and J shed 9 bases, with 14 bases lying between them. Germline values: CDR1 LNHNV, CDR2 YYDKDF (reference sequence). The CDR3 spans 14 residues. In DNA, the CDR3 is TGTGCCACCAGCAGAGATAGCAGGGATTATCGCTACACCTTC. Protein sequence: CATSRDSRDYRYTF.

This chain links TRBV6-5 with TRBJ1-2; TRBD1 agrees at 9 bases. Germline lookup yields CDR1 MNHEY and CDR2 SVGAGI. Trimming removed 6 bases from V and 2 bases from J; junction bases left unmatched: 7. This CDR3 comprises 15 residues. DNA for the CDR3: TGTGCCAGCAGAGCGACAGGGGGTGAAAACTATGGCTACACCTTC. Residues: CASRATGGENYGYTF.